A single sample is the source of the 22 T cell receptor beta chains below, sequenced in a study of cytomegalovirus exposure and HLA in healthy donors. The primer mix had 60 Vbeta and 13 Jbeta primers. Sequencing used immunoSEQ multiplex PCR; TCRdb keeps in-frame clones, though not all of them. This table has roughly 200,000 clones, approximately 86% appearing once. Sequencing was performed on PBMCs. Source of these receptors: a boy between 2 and 10 years old in good health and CMV-seronegative.

The chain is built from TRBV6-5 and TRBJ2-3; 9 bases fit TRBD1. The CDR3 runs to 16 residues. The V gene's germline CDR1 is MNHEY and CDR2 SVGAGI. V shed 0 bases and J 2 bases; nucleotides not matched to a gene: 3. The CDR3 DNA sequence: TGTGCCAGCAGTTACTCGTGGACAGGGGTCACAGATACGCAGTATTTT. This sequence encodes CASSYSWTGVTDTQYF.

The chain links TRBV30 to TRBJ2-5, with a possible D match to TRBD1 (5 bases). Germline V CDR1 and CDR2: GTSNPN, SVGIG (reference sequence). The V end lost 0 bases, the J end lost 5 bases, and 10 bases lay between the germline ends. The CDR3 extends over 13 amino acids. The CDR3 DNA is TGTGCCTGGAGTGTCCAGGGTCCGGAGACCCAGTACTTC. Translated: CAWSVQGPETQYF.

The gene calls are TRBV6-1 and TRBJ2-7, with D perhaps matching TRBD2 (6 bases). The V gene lost 4 bases and the J gene lost 2 bases, with 12 bases spanning the gap. Germline lookup yields CDR1 MNHNS and CDR2 SASEGT. The CDR3 length is 14 residues. The CDR3 region is CASSAGTSTYEQYF. The CDR3 coding sequence is TGTGCCAGCAGTGCTGGGACTTCTACCTACGAGCAGTACTTC.

This chain joins TRBV20-1 and TRBJ2-1, with D tentatively TRBD1 (6 bases). CDR1 is DFQATT and CDR2 is SNEGSKA in the germline V gene (reference sequence). Trimming took 0 bases from V and 12 from J, leaving 9 bases between them. The CDR3 is 11 residues long. This CDR3 is CSARDRGGQFF. CDR3 nucleotide sequence: TGCAGTGCTAGAGACAGGGGCGGGCAGTTCTTC.

V and J are TRBV28 and TRBJ2-1; 7 nucleotides align to TRBD2. The CDR3 spans 15 residues. After removal of 3 bases from V and 9 bases from J, the junction contained 11 bases not matched to a gene. CDR1 and CDR2 from the germline V gene are MDHEN and SYDVKM. Here the CDR3 DNA reads TGTGCCAGCAGTTTGGGTCAGGGTTGGGGGGGTGAGCAGTTCTTC. Translation gives CASSLGQGWGGEQFF.

In regard to this clone: Its ends do not fully match the called genes, so a read error is possible. This rearrangement joins TRBV7-9 to TRBJ2-5; D is possibly TRBD1 (5 bases). The CDR3 consists of 13 residues. The germline V gene has CDR1 SEHNR and CDR2 FQNEAQ (reference sequence). The CDR3: CSSSLDSPWTQYF. The CDR3 DNA is TGTTCCAGCAGTCTTGACAGTCCATGGACCCAGTACTTC. The whole variable domain, filled in from reference TRBV7-9 and TRBJ2-5, reads DTGVSQNPRHKITKRGQNVTFRCDPISEHNRLYWYRQTLGQGPEFLTYFQNEAQLEKSRLLSDRFSAERPKGSFSTLEIQRTEQGDSAMYLCSSSLDSPWTQYFGPGTRLLVL.

The gene calls are TRBV15 and TRBJ1-2; a weak D match, TRBD1 (5 bases). The CDR3 loop spans 15 amino acids. V dropped 1 base and J dropped 4 bases, with 13 bases sitting between them. Germline-derived CDR1 and CDR2 are LNHNV and YYDKDF (reference sequence). CDR3 bases: TGTGCCACCAGCAGAGCAGGGTCCCCTCTCTATGGCTACACCTTC. It is translated as CATSRAGSPLYGYTF. Looking up the rest from reference TRBV15 and TRBJ1-2 gives the full variable domain: DAMVIQNPRYQVTQFGKPVTLSCSQTLNHNVMYWYQQKSSQAPKLLFHYYDKDFNNEADTPDNFQSRRPNTSFCFLDIRSPGLGDTAMYLCATSRAGSPLYGYTFGSGTRLTVV.

The rearrangement links TRBV19 to TRBJ1-2, with D tentatively TRBD1 (5 bases). V lost 9 bases to trimming and J lost 2 bases, with 16 bases between them. The CDR3 loop spans 14 amino acids. Germline V lookup: CDR1 LNHDA, CDR2 SQIVND (reference sequence). CDR3 residues: CASQYGAVNYGYTF. The CDR3 nucleotides are TGTGCCAGCCAGTATGGGGCAGTCAACTATGGCTACACCTTC.

The J gene is TRBJ2-4, the V gene TRBV19, with D possibly being TRBD1 (5 bases). The V end lost 5 bases, the J end lost 3 bases, and 17 bases lay between the germline ends. The length of the CDR3 is 16 residues. Germline CDR1 is LNHDA and CDR2 is SQIVND (reference sequence). CDR3 sequence reads: CASSHPRGAGKNIQYF. The CDR3 DNA follows: TGTGCCAGTAGTCACCCCCGTGGGGCCGGCAAAAACATTCAGTACTTC.

CDR3: CASSLGLILNEQYF. The CDR3 nucleotides read TGTGCCAGCAGCTTGGGACTAATCCTAAACGAGCAGTACTTC. The chain is built from TRBV5-6 and TRBJ2-7, with a tentative D call TRBD2 (5 bases). The CDR3 runs to 14 residues. CDR1 and CDR2 (germline): SGHDT, YYEEEE. The V end lost 0 bases, the J end lost 5 bases, and 12 bases lay between the germline ends.

This chain joins TRBV19 and TRBJ2-1; 10 nucleotides align to TRBD1. Germline assignment: CDR1 LNHDA and CDR2 SQIVND (reference sequence). This CDR3 has 15 amino acids. The J segment lost 7 bases and the V segment lost 6 bases, leaving 9 bases of the junction unmatched. CDR3 region: CASSQMGQGKNEQFF. CDR3 sequence (DNA): TGTGCCAGTAGCCAAATGGGACAGGGGAAAAATGAGCAGTTCTTC.

V usage is TRBV6-1 and J usage is TRBJ1-2, with TRBD1 identical over 11 bases. Germline V gene data show CDR1 as MNHNS and CDR2 as SASEGT. CDR3 size: 12 residues. J lost 4 bases, V lost 10 bases, and 2 bases had no gene match. The CDR3 region is CATGTGGYGYTF. The CDR3 DNA is TGTGCCACCGGGACAGGGGGCTATGGCTACACCTTC.

The chain has TRBV6-5 and TRBJ2-1, with D maybe TRBD2 (6 bases). The CDR3 runs to 14 residues. V lost 5 bases to trimming and J lost 6 bases, with 14 bases between them. Germline CDR1 reads MNHEY; CDR2 reads SVGAGI. The CDR3 reads CASSKSGPFNEQFF. The CDR3 DNA follows: TGTGCCAGCAGTAAAAGCGGGCCCTTCAATGAGCAGTTCTTC.

This rearrangement joins TRBV18 to TRBJ2-5; D unclear. The germline V and J ends were trimmed by 3 bases and 0 bases, with 2 bases remaining between them. The CDR3 runs to 12 residues. Germline V CDR1 and CDR2: KGHSH, LQKENI. The CDR3 spells CASSPNQETQYF. CDR3 in DNA: TGTGCCAGCTCACCCAACCAAGAGACCCAGTACTTC.

CDR3 protein: CASSSPIGGQGTDTQYF. DNA of the CDR3: TGTGCCAGCAGTTCCCCGATCGGGGGGCAGGGCACAGATACGCAGTATTTT. The genes are TRBV28 and TRBJ2-3, with a weak D call TRBD2 (7 bases). Germline CDR1 is MDHEN and CDR2 is SYDVKM. The CDR3 loop spans 17 amino acids. V shed 4 bases and J shed 1 base, with 18 bases lying between them.

CDR3 nucleotide sequence: TGTGCCAGCAGTGAAGTATCTAGTATAAGGTGGCAGTACTTC. Translated, it gives CASSEVSSIRWQYF. The chain joins TRBV6-1 to TRBJ2-7; no clear D gene. The CDR3 sequence is 14 residues long. V lost 1 base and J lost 9, with 16 bases in between. Germline V gene sequence: CDR1 MNHNS, CDR2 SASEGT.

The V gene is TRBV7-9, the J gene TRBJ1-2, with D maybe TRBD1 (5 bases). The CDR3 is made up of 13 amino acids. Germline loops: CDR1 SEHNR, CDR2 FQNEAQ (reference sequence). V was pared by 1 base and J by 9 bases, with 12 bases between. Here the CDR3 DNA reads TGTGCCAGCAGCTTAGTAGGGACTGGGAGCTACACCTTC. Amino acids: CASSLVGTGSYTF.

The chain couples TRBV10-3 to TRBJ2-3; TRBD2 matches at 10 bases. J was trimmed by 6 bases and V by 11 bases; bases with no gene match: 8. There are 13 residues in the CDR3. CDR1 ENHRY and CDR2 SYGVKD come from the germline V gene. The CDR3 DNA sequence: TGTGCCGTCTCTAGCGGGAGCGCGGATACGCAGTATTTT. Its translation is CAVSSGSADTQYF.

The rearrangement uses TRBV6-5 and TRBJ2-1, with 8 bases aligning to TRBD2. V lost 4 bases to trimming and J lost 8 bases; unmatched junction nucleotides: 10. The germline V gene encodes CDR1 MNHEY and CDR2 SVGAGI. There are 15 residues in the CDR3. In DNA form, the CDR3 reads TGTGCCAGCAGTTGGGGACTAGAATTATCCCATGAGCAGTTCTTC. The encoded protein is CASSWGLELSHEQFF.

This clone has just one count. This chain uses TRBV19 with TRBJ1-5; the D gene is possibly TRBD1 (5 bases). Trimming removed 1 base at V and 2 bases at J, with 9 bases between. CDR1 is LNHDA, CDR2 SQIVND, per germline (reference sequence). CDR3 length equals 15 residues. CDR3 in amino acids: CASSIVTDRNQPQHF. The CDR3 DNA is TGTGCCAGTAGTATAGTGACAGACCGCAATCAGCCCCAGCATTTT.

V and J are TRBV19 and TRBJ1-6, with 8 bases identical to TRBD1. V shed 6 bases, J shed 7 bases, and the junction held 5 bases outside the gene matches. The CDR3 runs to 14 residues. The germline CDR1 and CDR2 sequences are LNHDA and SQIVND (reference sequence). The CDR3 nucleotides are TGTGCCAGTAGCATACCAGGGGGCAATTCACCCCTCCACTTT. It encodes CASSIPGGNSPLHF.

Comments on this clone: The germline gene is not matched at one end of the junction; a read error may be the cause. This chain joins TRBV9 and TRBJ2-7; D perhaps matches TRBD2 (6 bases). Germline V lookup: CDR1 SGDLS, CDR2 YYNGEE. The CDR3 totals 11 residues. The CDR3 DNA reads as TGTGCCAGCAGCGAACCGGGACTTTCGCTCTTC. This codes for CASSEPGLSLF. The variable domain in full, with the rest retrieved from reference TRBV9 and TRBJ2-7, is DSGVTQTPKHLITATGQRVTLRCSPRSGDLSVYWYQQSLDQGLQFLIQYYNGEERAKGNILERFSAQQFPDLHSELNLSSLELGDSALYFCASSEPGLSLFGPGTRLTVT.